These 6 T cell receptor beta chains originate from one sample sequenced in a study of blood T cell repertoires in COVID-19. Assay used: immunoSEQ multiplex PCR; TCRdb lists only in-frame clones, some missing. The top ten hold 1.9% of the sample, which has 75,000 to 90,000 clones, 91% seen once. The sequenced sample was peripheral blood. All receptors come from a woman between 45 and 60 years old in a cohort sampled during active COVID-19.

The genes are TRBV7-3 and TRBJ2-5, with D maybe TRBD1 (5 bases). This CDR3 has 13 residues. Germline loops: CDR1 SGHTA, CDR2 FQGTGA. With 1 base removed from V and 4 bases from J, the gap between germline ends came to 7 bases. The CDR3 reads CASSLNQGETQYF. The CDR3 DNA reads as TGTGCCAGCAGCTTAAATCAGGGAGAGACCCAGTACTTC. The whole variable domain, remainder taken from reference TRBV7-3 and TRBJ2-5, is GAGVSQTPSNKVTEKGKYVELRCDPISGHTALYWYRQSLGQGPEFLIYFQGTGAADDSGLPNDRFFAVRPEGSVSTLKIQRTERGDSAVYLCASSLNQGETQYFGPGTRLLVL.

The J gene is TRBJ1-4, the V gene TRBV19; D gene unclear. Germline CDR1 LNHDA, CDR2 SQIVND (reference sequence). Trimming removed 6 bases at V and 0 bases at J, with 8 bases between. This CDR3 has 14 amino acids. In DNA, the CDR3 is TGTGCCAGTAGACGAGGAACAACTAATGAAAAACTGTTTTTT. It is translated as CASRRGTTNEKLFF. Full variable domain (missing parts from reference TRBV19 and TRBJ1-4): DGGITQSPKYLFRKEGQNVTLSCEQNLNHDAMYWYRQDPGQGLRLIYYSQIVNDFQKGDIAEGYSVSREKKESFPLTVTSAQKNPTAFYLCASRRGTTNEKLFFGSGTQLSVL.

V is TRBV3-1 (or the pseudogene TRBV3-2) and J is TRBJ2-3; 13 bases fit TRBD2. J was trimmed by 2 bases and V by 6 bases; bases with no gene match: 5. The germline V gene encodes CDR1 LGHDT and CDR2 YNNKEL (reference sequence). CDR3 size: 16 residues. The CDR3 DNA follows: TGTGCCAGCAGTCTGACTAGCGGGGGGAACACAGATACGCAGTATTTT. It encodes CASSLTSGGNTDTQYF.

The genes are TRBV5-1 and TRBJ2-2; 8 bases agree with TRBD1. The V gene end was trimmed by 3 bases and the J gene end by 0 bases; junction bases not matched to a gene: 4. CDR3 length: 16 residues. The germline V gene encodes CDR1 SGHRS and CDR2 YFSETQ. CDR3 region: CASSSGQGSNTGELFF. CDR3 bases: TGCGCCAGCAGCTCCGGACAGGGTTCGAACACCGGGGAGCTGTTTTTT. Full variable domain (outside the CDR3, taken from reference TRBV5-1 and TRBJ2-2): KAGVTQTPRYLIKTRGQQVTLSCSPISGHRSVSWYQQTPGQGLQFLFEYFSETQRNKGNFPGRFSGRQFSNSRSEMNVSTLELGDSALYLCASSSGQGSNTGELFFGEGSRLTVL.

The chain couples TRBV10-1 to TRBJ1-2, with D perhaps matching TRBD1 (6 bases). Germline-derived CDR1 and CDR2 are WNHNN and SYGVQD (reference sequence). The CDR3 extends over 16 amino acids. The V end lost 9 bases, the J end lost 0 bases, and 20 bases lay between the germline ends. The CDR3 DNA reads as TGCGCCAGGTACAGGGAGAGGACCGCCCCTAACTATGGCTACACCTTC. Protein product: CARYRERTAPNYGYTF.

This rearrangement joins TRBV4-1 to TRBJ2-2; D is unresolved. CDR1 and CDR2 (germline): MGHRA, YSYEKL. The CDR3 has 16 residues. V was pared by 2 bases and J by 1 base, with 11 bases between. The CDR3 loop reads CASSQRRARNTGELFF. CDR3 sequence (DNA): TGCGCCAGCAGCCAAAGGAGAGCTCGGAACACCGGGGAGCTGTTTTTT.